This passage covers 25 T cell receptor beta chains from one sample sequenced in a study of CD8 T cells in Susac syndrome (dated by TCRdb to between 2017 and 2020). Libraries came from the immunoSEQ multiplex PCR assay. RNA was extracted with the RNeasy kit and roughly 0.45 to 1 ug was reverse transcribed using random hexamers. The public reads were quality trimmed at Q25 with fastp and then assembled into clones with MiXCR by TCRdb, keeping productive beta chains. Duplicate CDR3 protein sequences are folded into a single record with the most common DNA and genes. The sample yields approximately 80,000 distinct CDR3 sequences; approximately 95% were counted once. 0.52% of the sample comes from the top ten. The sequencing sample was made of CD8+ T cells from PBMCs. These receptors were taken from a human donor with Susac syndrome.

The chain joins TRBV4-1 to TRBJ2-1; D not certain. Germline lookup yields CDR1 MGHRA and CDR2 YSYEKL. The CDR3 consists of 12 residues. The ends were cut back, 1 base at V and 10 bases at J, with 8 bases in the middle. CDR3 in DNA: TGCGCCAGCAGCCAAGGCAGCAGGGAGCAGTTCTTC. Translated: CASSQGSREQFF.

The chain links TRBV20-1 to TRBJ1-1; D is ambiguous. Trimming shortened V by 0 bases and J by 11 bases, and 1 base separated the two germline ends. Germline V gives CDR1 DFQATT, CDR2 SNEGSKA (reference sequence). This CDR3 contains 8 residues. The CDR3 DNA is TGCAGTGCTAGAGATGCTTTCTTT. Its translation is CSARDAFF.

J is TRBJ1-1 and V is TRBV3-1, with D perhaps TRBD1 (5 bases). V lost 0 bases, J lost 1 base, and 6 bases lay in between. Per the germline V gene, CDR1 is LGHDT and CDR2 is YNNKEL (reference sequence). There are 14 residues in the CDR3. This CDR3 reads CASSQDQGNTEAFF. DNA of the CDR3: TGTGCCAGCAGCCAAGATCAGGGGAACACTGAAGCTTTCTTT. The full variable domain, rest sourced from reference TRBV3-1 and TRBJ1-1, is DTAVSQTPKYLVTQMGNDKSIKCEQNLGHDTMYWYKQDSKKFLKIMFSYNNKELIINETVPNRFSPKSPDKAHLNLHINSLELGDSAVYFCASSQDQGNTEAFFGQGTRLTVV.

This clonotype showed up just once. This chain connects TRBV11-2 to TRBJ2-7; D possibly matches TRBD1 or TRBD2 (5 bases each). The CDR3 sequence is 13 residues long. V gave up 0 bases and J gave up 5 bases, with 8 bases separating them. Germline lookup yields CDR1 SGHAT and CDR2 FQNNGV. The CDR3: CASSLEGTHEQYF. The CDR3 region has the DNA TGTGCCAGCAGCTTAGAGGGGACCCACGAGCAGTACTTC.

The chain couples TRBV27 to TRBJ2-2, with D hard to call. Germline lookup yields CDR1 MNHEY and CDR2 SMNVEV (reference sequence). There are 13 residues in the CDR3. Trimming cost V 6 bases and J 5 bases, with 10 bases left between them. Here the CDR3 reads CASRNGLTGELFF. CDR3 bases: TGTGCCAGCAGGAACGGCTTAACCGGGGAGCTGTTTTTT.

V usage is TRBV5-1 and J usage is TRBJ2-1; TRBD2 aligns across 11 bases. The germline V gene has CDR1 SGHRS and CDR2 YFSETQ. J was trimmed by 0 bases and V by 2 bases; bases with no gene match: 4. CDR3 length: 17 amino acids. The DNA of the CDR3 is TGCGCCAGCAGCTTAAGACTAGCGGGGTACTCCTACAATGAGCAGTTCTTC. Its translation is CASSLRLAGYSYNEQFF.

DNA of the CDR3: TGTGCCAGCAGCTTAGAACGTGGACAGAGGAGCACCGGGGAGCTGTTTTTT. This encodes CASSLERGQRSTGELFF. The rearrangement joins TRBV11-2 to TRBJ2-2; possibly TRBD1 for D (6 bases). Germline CDR1 SGHAT, CDR2 FQNNGV. The CDR3 is 17 residues long. V lost 0 bases and J 4 bases, leaving 15 bases between the germline ends.

V gene TRBV20-1 combines with J gene TRBJ2-1; no definite D call. Between the trimmed V and J ends, which lost 3 bases and 9 bases, there was a span of 21 bases. The CDR3 is made up of 15 amino acids. Germline V CDR1 and CDR2: DFQATT, SNEGSKA (reference sequence). The CDR3 is CSASPLARVEGEQFF. CDR3 DNA sequence: TGCAGTGCTAGTCCGTTAGCTAGAGTGGAAGGTGAGCAGTTCTTC.

V gene TRBV27 combines with J gene TRBJ2-3, with D unclear. V lost 5 bases to trimming and J lost 2 bases, with 5 bases between them. The CDR3 consists of 12 residues. Per the germline V gene, CDR1 is MNHEY and CDR2 is SMNVEV (reference sequence). CDR3 in amino acids: CASSEPTDTQYF. The CDR3 DNA reads TGTGCCAGCAGTGAACCCACAGATACGCAGTATTTT.

This chain connects TRBV9 to TRBJ2-5; no clear D. CDR1 is SGDLS and CDR2 is YYNGEE in the germline V gene. V shed 0 bases and J shed 4 bases, with 4 bases lying between them. This CDR3 contains 12 residues. The CDR3 loop reads CASSVDPETQYF. CDR3 nucleotide sequence: TGTGCCAGCAGCGTAGACCCAGAGACCCAGTACTTC. Filled out from reference TRBV9 and TRBJ2-5, the complete variable domain reads DSGVTQTPKHLITATGQRVTLRCSPRSGDLSVYWYQQSLDQGLQFLIQYYNGEERAKGNILERFSAQQFPDLHSELNLSSLELGDSALYFCASSVDPETQYFGPGTRLLVL.

The rearrangement joins TRBV5-6 to TRBJ1-5; D not resolved. CDR3 length: 13 residues. The V and J ends lost 3 bases and 7 bases respectively, with 11 bases between them. Germline CDR1 and CDR2: SGHDT and YYEEEE. CDR3 amino acids: CASSYGVGQPQHF. The DNA of the CDR3 is TGTGCCAGCAGCTACGGGGTGGGACAGCCCCAGCATTTT.

V usage is TRBV7-2 and J usage is TRBJ1-6; unclear D gene. V was trimmed by 3 bases and J by 7 bases, leaving 7 bases between them. Looked up from germline, CDR1 is SGHTA and CDR2 is FQGNSA. The CDR3 length is 13 residues. The CDR3 sequence is CASSFSQNSPLHF. The CDR3 DNA reads as TGTGCCAGCAGCTTTTCACAGAATTCACCCCTCCACTTT.

The rearrangement links TRBV9 to TRBJ2-3; no definite D call. This CDR3 contains 11 residues. Germline CDR1 reads SGDLS; CDR2 reads YYNGEE. V gave up 3 bases and J gave up 11 bases, with 10 bases separating them. As DNA, the CDR3 is TGTGCCAGCAGCGATCGGGCCCGGCAGTATTTT. Its translation: CASSDRARQYF.

V and J are TRBV14 and TRBJ2-5; 9 bases agree with TRBD2. J lost 3 bases, V lost 0 bases, and 5 bases had no gene match. CDR1 and CDR2 from the germline V gene are SGHDN and FVKESK. This CDR3 spans 16 amino acids. The CDR3 coding sequence is TGTGCCAGCAGCCAAGATGGGGTAGCGGGGGAAGAGACCCAGTACTTC. It specifies CASSQDGVAGEETQYF.

The chain has TRBV3-1 and TRBJ2-7; D ambiguous. The CDR3 has 14 amino acids. V lost 1 base, J lost 2 bases, and 9 bases lay in between. Germline-derived CDR1 and CDR2 are LGHDT and YNNKEL (reference sequence). The CDR3 is CASSQGQHTYEQYF. DNA for the CDR3: TGTGCCAGCAGCCAAGGTCAGCACACCTACGAGCAGTACTTC.

The V gene is TRBV13, the J gene TRBJ1-6; D call uncertain. Germline V gene lookup returns CDR1 PRHDT and CDR2 FYEKMQ (reference sequence). This CDR3 comprises 12 residues. Trimming stripped 8 bases from V and 7 bases from J, with 9 bases between. The CDR3 sequence: CASGQGNSPLHF. The CDR3 region has the DNA TGTGCCAGCGGGCAAGGGAATTCACCCCTCCACTTT.

The chain links TRBV11-3 to TRBJ2-3, with D unresolved. The CDR3 runs to 15 residues. CDR1 and CDR2 from the germline V gene are SGHNT and YENEEA. Trimming removed 4 bases at V and 5 bases at J, with 16 bases between. This chain's CDR3 is CASSSRKLSGDTQYF. Written as DNA, the CDR3 is TGTGCCAGCAGCTCAAGGAAACTATCGGGAGATACGCAGTATTTT.

J is TRBJ2-3 and V is TRBV3-1; no clear D. Trimming pared 4 bases from V and 5 bases from J, leaving 13 bases between. CDR1 and CDR2 from the germline V gene are LGHDT and YNNKEL (reference sequence). This CDR3 has 14 amino acids. Here the CDR3 DNA reads TGTGCCAGCAGCCCCCCGGGCGCCTTAGATACGCAGTATTTT. Its protein is CASSPPGALDTQYF.

The genes are TRBV6-5 and TRBJ2-1; D might be TRBD2 (6 bases). V was clipped by 2 bases and J by 5 bases, with 7 bases between them. The CDR3 is 13 residues long. CDR1 and CDR2 from the germline V gene are MNHEY and SVGAGI. CDR3 amino acids: CASSYGRNNEQFF. Written as DNA, the CDR3 is TGTGCCAGCAGTTACGGGAGGAACAATGAGCAGTTCTTC.

The chain uses TRBV6-2 or TRBV6-3 and TRBJ2-7; 7 bases map to TRBD1. Trimming cost V 2 bases and J 3 bases; bases outside gene matches: 7. CDR3 length: 15 amino acids. Per the germline V gene, CDR1 is MNHEY and CDR2 is SVGEGT. The CDR3 nucleotides read TGTGCCAGCAGTTACCCGGCCCAGGGGGTCTACGAGCAGTACTTC. Its translation is CASSYPAQGVYEQYF.

The J gene is TRBJ2-7, the V gene TRBV2, with D possibly being TRBD1 or TRBD2 (5 bases each). The CDR3 covers 17 residues. The V end lost 3 bases, the J end lost 0 bases, and 18 bases lay between the germline ends. The germline V gene encodes CDR1 SNHLY and CDR2 FYNNEI. CDR3 DNA sequence: TGTGCCAGCAGTGAGAGTGGGGGAGACATCTACTCCTACGAGCAGTACTTC. The encoded protein is CASSESGGDIYSYEQYF.

The DNA for the CDR3 is TGCAGCGTTGAAGATCACCTTAACTATGGCTACACCTTC. Translated: CSVEDHLNYGYTF. J is TRBJ1-2 and V is TRBV29-1; D is unclear. Germline lookup yields CDR1 SQVTM and CDR2 ANQGSEA. Trimming left V 0 bases short and J 1 base short, with 6 bases between. The CDR3 is 13 amino acids.

Comments on this clonotype: Relative to the germline gene, one junction end is altered; a read error may explain this. The chain joins TRBV9 to TRBJ2-2; TRBD2 might be the D (5 bases). This CDR3 contains 16 residues. The germline V gene encodes CDR1 SGDLS and CDR2 YYNGEE. CDR3 nucleotide sequence: TGTGCCAGCAGCGTAGCTGTAACAAGGCCCACCGGGGATCTGTTTTTT. It is translated as CASSVAVTRPTGDLFF.

The genes are TRBV11-2 and TRBJ2-1; TRBD2 matches at 10 bases. Germline CDR1 and CDR2: SGHAT and FQNNGV. V shed 5 bases and J 7 bases; nucleotides not matched to a gene: 11. The CDR3 has 16 residues. The CDR3 protein is CASSLSSGGAGNEQFF. CDR3 DNA: TGTGCCAGCAGCCTATCAAGCGGGGGGGCAGGGAATGAGCAGTTCTTC.

The chain is built from TRBV10-3 and TRBJ2-1, with D perhaps being TRBD1 or TRBD2 (5 bases each). V lost 4 bases and J lost 6, with 7 bases in between. The CDR3 totals 12 residues. The V gene's germline CDR1 is ENHRY and CDR2 SYGVKD. The CDR3 sequence is CAISVGTNEQFF. Here the CDR3 DNA reads TGTGCCATCAGTGTTGGGACCAATGAGCAGTTCTTC.